Listed here are 25 T cell receptor beta chains from one sample, sequenced in a study of T cell responses to AZD1222 COVID-19 vaccine. Here immunoSEQ multiplex PCR was the method, and the copy in TCRdb shows in-frame clones only, minus some. The sample has around 150,000 clones; roughly 91% are singletons. This specimen was peripheral blood, taken 28 days after the second AZD1222 dose. These receptors were collected from an adult who received the AZD1222 COVID-19 vaccine.

This rearrangement joins TRBV19 to TRBJ1-1; 12 bases line up with TRBD1. V lost 5 bases and J lost 4; bases outside the gene matches: 8. The CDR3 runs 16 residues. Germline V gene lookup returns CDR1 LNHDA and CDR2 SQIVND (reference sequence). The CDR3 DNA reads TGTGCCAGTAGTGCCGGGACAGGGGGCGTCCGCACTGAAGCTTTCTTT. Its translation: CASSAGTGGVRTEAFF. The whole variable domain, filled in from reference TRBV19 and TRBJ1-1, reads DGGITQSPKYLFRKEGQNVTLSCEQNLNHDAMYWYRQDPGQGLRLIYYSQIVNDFQKGDIAEGYSVSREKKESFPLTVTSAQKNPTAFYLCASSAGTGGVRTEAFFGQGTRLTVV.

The rearrangement uses TRBV7-3 and TRBJ1-5, with a possible D match to TRBD1 (6 bases). The CDR3 consists of 13 residues. Trimming removed 5 bases from V and 4 bases from J, with 9 bases in between. Germline V gene data show CDR1 as SGHTA and CDR2 as FQGTGA. Here the CDR3 reads CASSRDRNQPQHF. The CDR3, as DNA: TGTGCCAGCAGCCGCGACAGGAATCAGCCCCAGCATTTT.

This chain connects TRBV19 to TRBJ2-7; 10 positions match TRBD1. There are 14 residues in the CDR3. The germline V gene encodes CDR1 LNHDA and CDR2 SQIVND (reference sequence). The V gene end was trimmed by 4 bases and the J gene end by 7 bases; junction bases not matched to a gene: 7. CDR3 nucleotides: TGTGCCAGTAGTAGAGGACAGGGGGGCCTGGAGCAGTACTTC. Translation gives CASSRGQGGLEQYF.

V usage is TRBV29-1 and J usage is TRBJ1-1; D possibly corresponds to TRBD1 (6 bases). CDR3 length equals 13 residues. CDR1 SQVTM and CDR2 ANQGSEA come from the germline V gene. Trimming left V 6 bases short and J 3 bases short, with 14 bases between. This CDR3 is CSVDSGGDTEAFF. CDR3 nucleotides: TGCAGCGTGGACTCGGGGGGCGACACTGAAGCTTTCTTT.

V gene TRBV7-9 combines with J gene TRBJ2-3, with TRBD2 matching over 9 bases. Germline V lookup: CDR1 SEHNR, CDR2 FQNEAQ (reference sequence). This CDR3 spans 16 amino acids. Trimming removed 5 bases from V and 0 bases from J; junction bases left unmatched: 6. As DNA, the CDR3 is TGTGCCAGCAGCCAGAAAGCGGGGGGCAGCACAGATACGCAGTATTTT. This encodes CASSQKAGGSTDTQYF.

As concerns this clone: The same CDR3 arises from other DNA sequences in this sample as well. V is TRBV5-1 and J is TRBJ2-3; D remains unclear. This CDR3 has 14 residues. V lost 0 bases and J 4 bases, leaving 9 bases between the germline ends. Looked up from germline, CDR1 is SGHRS and CDR2 is YFSETQ. CDR3 sequence reads: CASSLGDYSDTQYF. The CDR3 nucleotides are TGCGCCAGCAGCTTGGGGGATTACTCAGATACGCAGTATTTT.

Only a few counts were recorded for this clone. The chain has TRBV5-8 and TRBJ1-6; 8 bases fit TRBD1. Per the germline V gene, CDR1 is SGHTS and CDR2 is YDEGEE. The J segment lost 10 bases and the V segment lost 2 bases, leaving 8 bases of the junction unmatched. The CDR3 consists of 15 residues. CDR3 residues: CASSFQGAGESPLHF. Here the CDR3 DNA reads TGTGCCAGCAGCTTTCAGGGGGCGGGAGAATCACCCCTCCACTTT.

This clone showed up just once. This chain connects TRBV19 to TRBJ1-1, with 7 bases lining up with TRBD1. The CDR3 contains 13 residues. CDR1 is LNHDA, CDR2 SQIVND, per germline (reference sequence). The J segment lost 1 base and the V segment lost 4 bases, leaving 0 bases of the junction unmatched. This chain's CDR3 is CASSKGANTEAFF. As DNA, the CDR3 is TGTGCCAGTAGTAAGGGGGCGAACACTGAAGCTTTCTTT. Full variable domain (missing parts from reference TRBV19 and TRBJ1-1): DGGITQSPKYLFRKEGQNVTLSCEQNLNHDAMYWYRQDPGQGLRLIYYSQIVNDFQKGDIAEGYSVSREKKESFPLTVTSAQKNPTAFYLCASSKGANTEAFFGQGTRLTVV.

This clone has a single count. The rearrangement links TRBV6-2 or TRBV6-3 to TRBJ2-1, with a tentative D call TRBD2 (6 bases). CDR3 length: 14 residues. Deletions cut 2 bases from V and 5 bases from J, with 10 bases between. CDR1 and CDR2 (germline): MNHEY, SVGEGT. CDR3 region: CASSYTLAHNEQFF. CDR3 DNA: TGTGCCAGCAGTTACACACTAGCCCACAATGAGCAGTTCTTC.

The V gene is TRBV7-2, the J gene TRBJ1-2; no clear D gene. Between the trimmed V and J ends, which lost 3 bases and 8 bases, there was a span of 13 bases. There are 13 residues in the CDR3. Per the germline V gene, CDR1 is SGHTA and CDR2 is FQGNSA. The CDR3 reads CASSFLHSDGYTF. The CDR3 DNA reads as TGTGCCAGCAGCTTTTTACACTCTGACGGCTACACCTTC.

This clone was detected once. V gene TRBV25-1 combines with J gene TRBJ2-1; 7 nucleotides match TRBD2. V was pared by 1 base and J by 9 bases, with 6 bases of the junction left unmatched. CDR3 size: 14 residues. Germline CDR1 MGHDK, CDR2 SYGVNS. CDR3 nucleotides: TGTGCCAGCAGTGAATGGGGGGAGGGTCCTGAGCAGTTCTTC. Its protein product is CASSEWGEGPEQFF.

The gene calls are TRBV19 and TRBJ1-1; D call uncertain. Trimming cost V 7 bases and J 1 base, with 16 bases left between them. The CDR3 contains 15 residues. Germline loops: CDR1 LNHDA, CDR2 SQIVND (reference sequence). The CDR3 protein is CASTTPWPGNTEAFF. CDR3 sequence (DNA): TGTGCCAGTACCACCCCCTGGCCGGGGAACACTGAAGCTTTCTTT.

The chain has TRBV5-1 and TRBJ1-4, with D unresolved. This CDR3 has 14 residues. Germline V gene data show CDR1 as SGHRS and CDR2 as YFSETQ. The V end lost 0 bases, the J end lost 7 bases, and 10 bases lay between the germline ends. CDR3 nucleotide sequence: TGCGCCAGCAGCTTGGCCTCTCAGAGTGAAAAACTGTTTTTT. Its protein is CASSLASQSEKLFF.

The chain carries TRBV5-4 and TRBJ1-6; D not resolved. Trimming cost V 0 bases and J 9 bases, with 10 bases left between them. This CDR3 is 14 amino acids long. CDR1 is SGHNT and CDR2 is YYREEE in the germline V gene (reference sequence). The CDR3, as DNA: TGTGCCAGCAGCTTGGGGTCGGAGGGTTCACCCCTCCACTTT. Its translation: CASSLGSEGSPLHF.

V is TRBV19 and J is TRBJ2-1, with 9 bases identical to TRBD2. Looked up from germline, CDR1 is LNHDA and CDR2 is SQIVND (reference sequence). This CDR3 has 18 amino acids. Trimming cost V 7 bases and J 0 bases; bases outside gene matches: 13. The CDR3 region is CASKKVTSGPNSYNEQFF. CDR3 coding DNA: TGTGCCAGTAAGAAGGTTACTAGCGGGCCAAACTCCTACAATGAGCAGTTCTTC.

The rearrangement joins TRBV9 to TRBJ2-5; perhaps TRBD1 as D (6 bases). This CDR3 comprises 16 residues. CDR1 and CDR2 (germline): SGDLS, YYNGEE. Trimming pared 4 bases from V and 5 bases from J, leaving 21 bases between. CDR3 coding DNA: TGTGCCAGCAGCCCCAGGGGATTTGGGGATCTGGAGACCCAGTACTTC. Its translation is CASSPRGFGDLETQYF.

The chain has TRBV7-3 and TRBJ2-7; no clear D. The CDR3 sequence is 14 residues long. From germline, CDR1 is SGHTA and CDR2 FQGTGA. V was clipped by 4 bases and J by 2 bases, with 12 bases between them. CDR3 DNA: TGTGCCAGCAGCTCCGGTCAGCCACCCTACGAGCAGTACTTC. It encodes CASSSGQPPYEQYF.

The V call is TRBV7-2, the J call TRBJ2-7, with no clear D. The CDR3 consists of 11 residues. CDR1 and CDR2 from the germline V gene are SGHTA and FQGNSA. Deletions cut 5 bases from V and 0 bases from J, with 2 bases between. CDR3 amino acids: CASSVSYEQYF. CDR3 bases: TGTGCCAGCAGCGTCTCCTACGAGCAGTACTTC.

V and J are TRBV5-4 and TRBJ1-3, with 8 bases matching TRBD1. The ends lost 2 bases at V and 0 bases at J; junction bases unmatched: 4. CDR1 SGHNT and CDR2 YYREEE come from the germline V gene (reference sequence). The CDR3 sequence is 16 residues long. CDR3 bases: TGTGCCAGCAGCTTCAGGGGGCCCACCTCTGGAAACACCATATATTTT. The encoded protein is CASSFRGPTSGNTIYF.

This chain connects TRBV9 to TRBJ1-3; possibly TRBD1 for D (5 bases). The CDR3 has 15 residues. The V gene's germline CDR1 is SGDLS and CDR2 YYNGEE. Trimming removed 3 bases from V and 0 bases from J, with 10 bases in between. The CDR3 loop reads CASSAAGGSGNTIYF. The CDR3, as DNA: TGTGCCAGCAGCGCCGCGGGGGGCTCTGGAAACACCATATATTTT.

The chain employs TRBV5-1 and TRBJ2-5; 9 nucleotides line up with TRBD2. The CDR3 loop spans 15 amino acids. Looked up from germline, CDR1 is SGHRS and CDR2 is YFSETQ. The V gene end was trimmed by 0 bases and the J gene end by 3 bases; junction bases not matched to a gene: 3. The CDR3 sequence is CASSLAGGGEETQYF. CDR3 sequence (DNA): TGCGCCAGCAGCTTGGCCGGCGGGGGGGAAGAGACCCAGTACTTC.

DNA for the CDR3: TGTGCCACCAGCATAACGCCGACAGGGGGGGCTGAAGCTTTCTTT. Translating gives CATSITPTGGAEAFF. The V and J genes are TRBV15 and TRBJ1-1; 9 nucleotides align to TRBD1. The CDR3 is 15 amino acids. Trimming at V came to 4 bases and at J to 6 bases, leaving 9 bases not matched to a gene. Germline V gene sequence: CDR1 LNHNV, CDR2 YYDKDF (reference sequence).

The chain joins TRBV9 to TRBJ2-3; a weak D match, TRBD2 (5 bases). This CDR3 is built from 15 residues. The ends were cut back, 4 bases at V and 2 bases at J, with 14 bases in the middle. The germline CDR1 and CDR2 sequences are SGDLS and YYNGEE. The CDR3 nucleotides are TGTGCCAGCAGCTCAACGCCGAGGGTCACAGATACGCAGTATTTT. Protein sequence: CASSSTPRVTDTQYF.

This chain uses TRBV12-3 or TRBV12-4 with TRBJ1-2; D unclear. V lost 1 base, J lost 4 bases, and 7 bases lay in between. The CDR3 spans 13 residues. The CDR3 DNA reads TGTGCCAGCAGTTTAGGACATCCCTATGGCTACACCTTC. It specifies CASSLGHPYGYTF.

As for this clone: The sample has other DNA sequences that encode this CDR3 too. The chain carries TRBV5-1 and TRBJ2-5; tentative D call: TRBD1 (6 bases). Germline V gene sequence: CDR1 SGHRS, CDR2 YFSETQ. Between the trimmed V and J ends, which lost 0 bases and 2 bases, there was a span of 11 bases. CDR3 length: 15 residues. CDR3 amino acids: CASSLGNRVQETQYF. The CDR3 DNA is TGCGCCAGCAGCTTGGGGAACAGGGTACAAGAGACCCAGTACTTC.